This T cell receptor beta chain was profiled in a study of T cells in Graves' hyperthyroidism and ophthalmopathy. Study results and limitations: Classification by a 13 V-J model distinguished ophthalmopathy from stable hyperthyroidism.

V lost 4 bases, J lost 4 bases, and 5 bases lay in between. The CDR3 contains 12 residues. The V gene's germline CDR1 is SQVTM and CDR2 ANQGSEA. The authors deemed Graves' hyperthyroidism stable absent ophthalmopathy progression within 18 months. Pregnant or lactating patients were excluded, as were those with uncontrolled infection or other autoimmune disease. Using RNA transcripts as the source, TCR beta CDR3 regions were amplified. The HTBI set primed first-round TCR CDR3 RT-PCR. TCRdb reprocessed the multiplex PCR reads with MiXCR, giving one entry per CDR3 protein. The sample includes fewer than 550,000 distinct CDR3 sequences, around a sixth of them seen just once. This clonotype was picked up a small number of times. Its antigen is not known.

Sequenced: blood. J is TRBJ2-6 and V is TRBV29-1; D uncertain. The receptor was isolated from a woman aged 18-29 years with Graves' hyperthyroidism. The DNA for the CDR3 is TGCAGCGTTGCTTCCGGGGCCAACGTCCTGACTTTC. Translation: CSVASGANVLTF.